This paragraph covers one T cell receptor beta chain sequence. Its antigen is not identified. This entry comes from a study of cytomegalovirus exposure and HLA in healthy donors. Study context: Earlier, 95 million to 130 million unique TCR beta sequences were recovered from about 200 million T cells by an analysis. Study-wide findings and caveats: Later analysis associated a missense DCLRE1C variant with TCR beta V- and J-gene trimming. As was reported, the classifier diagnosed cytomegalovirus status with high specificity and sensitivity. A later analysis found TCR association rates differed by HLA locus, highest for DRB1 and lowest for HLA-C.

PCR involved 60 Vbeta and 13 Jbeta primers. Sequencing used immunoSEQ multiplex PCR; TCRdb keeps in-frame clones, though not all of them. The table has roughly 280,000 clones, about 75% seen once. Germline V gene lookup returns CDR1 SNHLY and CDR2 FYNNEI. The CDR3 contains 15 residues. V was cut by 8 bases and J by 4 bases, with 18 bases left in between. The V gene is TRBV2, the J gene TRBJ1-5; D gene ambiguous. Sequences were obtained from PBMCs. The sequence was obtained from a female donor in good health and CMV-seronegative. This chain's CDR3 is CASQARGRRNQPQHF. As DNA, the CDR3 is TGTGCCAGCCAGGCGCGGGGTCGGCGGAATCAGCCCCAGCATTTT.